A selection of T cell receptor beta chains follows, all from one sample in a study of cytomegalovirus exposure and HLA in healthy donors. Here immunoSEQ multiplex PCR was the method, and the copy in TCRdb shows in-frame clones only, minus some. Of fewer than 400,000 clones listed, around 90% are singletons. Sequencing was done on a sample of PBMCs. The origin of the receptors is a man aged 25-45 years in good health and CMV-seronegative. The CDR3 runs from the conserved cysteine through the conserved F or W. A D gene is named only where the DNA matches it firmly. Rows give clone size only sometimes, using once, few, many, or a class for an expanded clone.

D | J | V | size | length | DNA | CDR3
- | TRBJ1-1 | TRBV5-1 | - | 14 | TGCGCCAGCAGCTTGGATGCAGAGAACACTGAAGCTTTCTTT | CASSLDAENTEAFF
- | TRBJ2-5 | TRBV14 | - | 17 | TGTGCCAGCAGCCAAGTACGGCACAGGGTAAACCAAGAGACCCAGTACTTC | CASSQVRHRVNQETQYF
- | TRBJ2-7 | TRBV20-1 | once | 11 | TGCAGTGCAGGGGGGGGTTACGAGCAGTACTTC | CSAGGGYEQYF
- | TRBJ1-2 | TRBV10-2 | - | 13 | TGCGCCAGCACTGAACAGGGCAGCGATGGCTACACCTTC | CASTEQGSDGYTF
- | TRBJ1-2 | TRBV29-1 | - | 12 | TGCAGCGTGGAGAGGGCTAACTATGGCTACACCTTC | CSVERANYGYTF
- | TRBJ2-6 | TRBV6-4 | - | 18 | TGTGCCAGCAGTGAAGAGCGTCTCCCTCCCTCTGGGGCCAACGTCCTGACTTTC | CASSEERLPPSGANVLTF
- | TRBJ2-2 | TRBV10-2 | once | 14 | TGCGCCAGCACCCCAGCGGGGAACACCGGGGAGCTGTTTTTT | CASTPAGNTGELFF
- | TRBJ2-3 | TRBV10-1 | - | 14 | TGCGCCAGCAGTGACCCAGACCCGGGGGATACGCAGTATTTT | CASSDPDPGDTQYF
- | TRBJ2-5 | TRBV13 | - | 14 | TGTGCCAGCAGCTTAAGGGGAGGTGCAGAGACCCAGTACTTC | CASSLRGGAETQYF
TRBD2 | TRBJ2-3 | TRBV6-5 | - | 14 | TGTGCCAGTTCAACTAGCGGGGCCACAGATACGCAGTATTTT | CASSTSGATDTQYF
TRBD1 | TRBJ1-1 | TRBV4-1 | once | 15 | TGCGCCAGCAACACGAGGGACAGGGTCACAACTGAAGCTTTCTTT | CASNTRDRVTTEAFF
TRBD1 | TRBJ1-6 | TRBV7-2 | - | 15 | TGTGCCAGCAGCTCCCGGACAGGGGGCTTTTCACCCCTCCACTTT | CASSSRTGGFSPLHF
- | TRBJ1-2 | TRBV30 | few | 12 | TGTGCCTGGAGTGTATTGTCATATGGCTACACCTTC | CAWSVLSYGYTF
- | TRBJ1-5 | TRBV19 | - | 16 | TGTGCCAGTAGTATCCCAGGGTGGGAAGGAACTCAGCCCCAGCATTTT | CASSIPGWEGTQPQHF
TRBD1 | TRBJ2-5 | TRBV2 | - | 15 | TGTGCCAGCAGTGAACCTACAGGGGATCAAGAGACCCAGTACTTC | CASSEPTGDQETQYF
- | TRBJ1-4 | TRBV5-1 | - | 15 | TGCGCCAGCAGCGAAGTGTCGGCAACTAATGAAAAACTGTTTTTT | CASSEVSATNEKLFF
TRBD1 | TRBJ1-4 | TRBV7-2 | - | 15 | TGTGCCAGCAGCATAACAGGGGGCGCATATGAAAAACTGTTTTTT | CASSITGGAYEKLFF
TRBD1 | TRBJ1-1 | TRBV5-4 | - | 11 | TGTGCCAGCAGCCTCGGGACAGACGCTTTCTTT | CASSLGTDAFF
- | TRBJ2-7 | TRBV4-3 | - | 13 | TGCGCCAGCAGCCTTGACATCCACTACGAGCAGTACTTC | CASSLDIHYEQYF
- | TRBJ2-7 | TRBV6-6 | - | 14 | TGTGCCAGCAGGGCGTCAGGGCAGCTCGACGAGCAGTACTTC | CASRASGQLDEQYF
- | TRBJ2-1 | TRBV4-1 | - | 15 | TGCGCCAGCAGCCAGGCGGGGATCTCCTACAATGAGCAGTTCTTC | CASSQAGISYNEQFF
TRBD1 | TRBJ1-2 | TRBV5-1 | - | 15 | TGCGCCAGCAGCGTGACAGGGAGCAATCCCCATGGCTACACCTTC | CASSVTGSNPHGYTF
- | TRBJ1-4 | TRBV7-8 | - | 15 | TGTGCCAGCAGCCCCCGGCGGCGGGAAAATGAAAAACTGTTTTTT | CASSPRRRENEKLFF
TRBD1 | TRBJ1-1 | TRBV19 | - | 15 | TGTGCCAGTATCCCGGGACAGGGGAAGAACACTGAAGCTTTCTTT | CASIPGQGKNTEAFF
- | TRBJ1-1 | TRBV4-3 | - | 15 | TGCGCCAGCAGCCAAGCTGAAGGGGGGGGAACTGAAGCTTTCTTT | CASSQAEGGGTEAFF
- | TRBJ2-7 | TRBV19 | - | 14 | TGTGCCAGTAGTATCACAGGTCCAAGCTACGAGCAGTACTTC | CASSITGPSYEQYF
- | TRBJ2-2 | TRBV15 | - | 15 | TGTGCCACCAGCAGAGGAGGGGGTTACGCCGGGGAGCTGTTTTTT | CATSRGGGYAGELFF
- | TRBJ2-7 | TRBV6-5 | - | 16 | TGTGCCAGCAGTTCTGGGGGGAAGAACTACTACTACGAGCAGTACTTC | CASSSGGKNYYYEQYF
- | TRBJ2-5 | TRBV6-5 | - | 14 | TGTGCCAGCAGATCCCCAGGGGAGAAGGAGACCCAGTACTTC | CASRSPGEKETQYF
- | TRBJ1-5 | TRBV11-2 | - | 13 | TGTGCCAGCAGCTCGACACAGGGCGGGCCCCAGCATTTT | CASSSTQGGPQHF
TRBD2 | TRBJ2-3 | TRBV5-1 | - | 18 | TGCGCCAGCAGCTTACGACTAGCGGGGGTCGGTCAAACAGATACGCAGTATTTT | CASSLRLAGVGQTDTQYF
- | TRBJ1-6 | TRBV15 | - | 17 | TGTGCCACCAGCAGAGCAGGCCATGTCTCCTATAATTCACCCCTCCACTTT | CATSRAGHVSYNSPLHF
TRBD1 | TRBJ1-1 | TRBV29-1 | - | 16 | TGCAGCGTAGTCCTACGGGACAGGGGGGTTCGGGGGGAAGCTTTCTTT | CSVVLRDRGVRGEAFF
- | TRBJ2-2 | TRBV10-3 | - | 14 | TGTGCCATCAAGGGAGCGGCGAACACCGGGGAGCTGTTTTTT | CAIKGAANTGELFF
TRBD1 | TRBJ1-3 | TRBV29-1 | - | 13 | TGCAGCGTTACAGGGGGCCTGGGAAACACCATATATTTT | CSVTGGLGNTIYF
TRBD1 | TRBJ2-1 | TRBV5-1 | - | 15 | TGCGCCAGCAGCTTGCACGGCAGGGGGTTGGATGAGCAGTTCTTC | CASSLHGRGLDEQFF
- | TRBJ2-1 | TRBV18 | - | 15 | TGTGCCAGCTCACCGCAGACTAGTTCCTACAATGAGCAGTTCTTC | CASSPQTSSYNEQFF
- | TRBJ1-2 | TRBV6-5 | - | 13 | TGTGCCAGCCATTTACTGGCTGGGCGAGGCTACACCTTC | CASHLLAGRGYTF
TRBD1 | TRBJ2-7 | TRBV6-5 | - | 13 | TGTGCCAGCAGTGTGACAGGGGCCTACGAGCAGTACTTC | CASSVTGAYEQYF